Sequencing of this T cell receptor beta chain was carried out in a study of blood T cell repertoires in COVID-19. Study details: The origin of the acute and convalescent COVID-19 samples was the United States, Italy and Spain. T cells, B-cell-depleted T cells, or PBMCs provided the cDNA or gDNA that served as material.

The length of the CDR3 is 16 residues. CDR1 and CDR2 (germline): SGHRS, YFSETQ. The J segment lost 3 bases and the V segment lost 6 bases, leaving 13 bases of the junction unmatched. Clones were read by immunoSEQ multiplex PCR, and TCRdb kept only the in-frame ones, dropping some. The data show about 150,000 clones, 80% to 90% seen once. The sample comprised peripheral blood. This clonotype originated in a woman in her 40s with acute or convalescent COVID-19. The chain couples TRBV5-1 to TRBJ2-3; 7 positions agree with TRBD2. In DNA form, the CDR3 reads TGCGCCAGCACCGTGGGGGGGGACGCACGTACAGATACGCAGTATTTT. It translates to CASTVGGDARTDTQYF.